This T cell receptor beta chain comes out of a study of control samples from healthy donors and cancer patients. V shed 1 base and J shed 0 bases, with 10 bases lying between them. This CDR3 region has 15 residues. The V gene's germline CDR1 is LGHDT and CDR2 YNNKEL (reference sequence). TCRdb keeps only in-frame clones here, not all; method: immunoSEQ multiplex PCR. The table includes approximately 84,000 clones, roughly 86% detected once. Sequences were obtained from blood. The sequence was obtained from a woman aged 55-75 years in good health. The chain carries TRBV3-1 (or the pseudogene TRBV3-2) and TRBJ2-7; TRBD2 is a possible D gene (6 bases). This CDR3 is CASSQGGVASYEQYF. The CDR3 DNA follows: TGTGCCAGCAGCCAAGGGGGGGTGGCCTCCTACGAGCAGTACTTC.